These T cell receptor beta chains were read from a single sample in a study of technical replicates of blood from several donors. Data came from immunoSEQ multiplex PCR; TCRdb stores just in-frame clones and leaves some out. The table records 70,000 or so clones, 91% of them present only once. Material: T cells isolated from PBMCs. The receptor set was obtained from a human donor in good health. Some clones in this sample may be carry-over from other donors' samples. Each CDR3 is given with its conserved first and last residue. A D gene is named only where the DNA matches it firmly. Size is omitted from some rows. Given values are once, few, many or a class for expanded clones.

J gene,clone size,D gene,V gene,CDR3 DNA,CDR3 protein
TRBJ2-1,-,-,TRBV5-4,TGTGCCAGCGGATTAGCGGAGAGCTCCTACAATGAGCAGTTCTTC,CASGLAESSYNEQFF
TRBJ2-7,-,-,TRBV5-1,TGCGCCAGCAGCTTCCAGCCGGGCGAGCAGTACTTC,CASSFQPGEQYF
TRBJ2-7,-,TRBD1,TRBV4-1,TGCGCCAGCAGCCAAGACACAGGGGGCTCCTACGAGCAGTACTTC,CASSQDTGGSYEQYF
TRBJ2-7,-,-,TRBV6-1,TGTGCCAGCAGTGAAGTTGGGGGGGGGCCCTACGAGCAGTACTTC,CASSEVGGGPYEQYF
TRBJ1-2,once,TRBD1,TRBV27,TGTGCCAGCAGGAGTCTAGTGGGGGACAGGGGAACAACTAACTATGGCTACACCTTC,CASRSLVGDRGTTNYGYTF
TRBJ1-1,-,-,TRBV15,TGTGCCACCAGCAGAGATTGGGCGTTGACTGAAGCTTTCTTT,CATSRDWALTEAFF
TRBJ1-2,-,-,TRBV30,TGTGCACGAGGTTGGCAGAATTTAGGCTACACCTTC,CARGWQNLGYTF
TRBJ2-1,-,-,TRBV7-3,TGTGCCAGCAGCCCACGCGAAGGGAGGAATGAACAGTTCTTC,CASSPREGRNEQFF
TRBJ2-1,-,TRBD1,TRBV7-9,TGTGCCAGCAGCTTCCGAACAGGACAGGGGGTTTACAATGAGCAGTTCTTC,CASSFRTGQGVYNEQFF
TRBJ2-7,-,TRBD2,TRBV6-1,TGTGCCAGCAGTGAGTTTAGCGGGGGGGCGACCTACGAGCAGTACTTC,CASSEFSGGATYEQYF
TRBJ1-2,-,TRBD1,TRBV2,TGTGCCAGCAGTGAACCCGCAGGGGGCTTCAACTATGGCTACACCTTC,CASSEPAGGFNYGYTF
TRBJ2-3,-,-,TRBV28,TGTGCCAGCAGTTTGGGTGGGACGAGTGGGGGGGATACGCAGTATTTT,CASSLGGTSGGDTQYF
TRBJ2-3,-,-,TRBV5-1,TGCGCCAGCAGCTTGTATGATACGCAGTATTTT,CASSLYDTQYF
TRBJ2-2,-,-,TRBV6-5,TGTGCCAGCCGGGGTACCGGGGAGCTGTTTTTT,CASRGTGELFF
TRBJ2-2,few,-,TRBV7-9,TGTGCCAGCAGCTTATTCCGGTCCGGGGAGCTGTTTTTT,CASSLFRSGELFF
TRBJ1-1,-,TRBD1,TRBV11-3,TGTGCCAGCAGGCCTACAGGGGCCGCCGACCATGAAGCTTTCTTT,CASRPTGAADHEAFF
TRBJ2-3,-,-,TRBV7-8,TGTGCCAGCAGCGCCGGAGATACGCAGTATTTT,CASSAGDTQYF
TRBJ2-5,-,TRBD2,TRBV27,TGTGCCAGCAGTTCCCGGACTAGCGAGACTGAGGCCCAGTACTTC,CASSSRTSETEAQYF
TRBJ2-1,few,TRBD2,TRBV7-2,TGTGCCAGCAGCTTACGACTAGCGGGGGTCCTGAGGGATGAGCAGTTCTTC,CASSLRLAGVLRDEQFF
TRBJ1-1,-,-,TRBV25-1,TGTGCCAGCGGGGGAGGGCCTGAAGCTTTCTTT,CASGGGPEAFF
TRBJ2-1,-,TRBD2,TRBV11-3,TGTGCCAGCAGCTTAGGCCGGGGGGGCCGGAATGAGCAGTTCTTC,CASSLGRGGRNEQFF
TRBJ2-1,once,-,TRBV5-1,TGCGCCAGCTGTCCGGACACCTACAATGAGCAGTTCTTC,CASCPDTYNEQFF
TRBJ2-7,-,-,TRBV30,TGTGCCTGGAATTCAGGGTCGAAGTACGAGCAGTACTTC,CAWNSGSKYEQYF
TRBJ2-2,-,TRBD1,TRBV5-1,TGCGCCAGCAGCAATACCGGGACAGCGAACACCGGGGAGCTGTTTTTT,CASSNTGTANTGELFF
TRBJ2-3,-,-,TRBV5-1,TGCGCCAGCAGCTTGGTTGCTACCGCAGATACGCAGTATTTT,CASSLVATADTQYF
TRBJ1-4,-,TRBD1,TRBV9,TGTGCCAGCAGCAACGACAGGGGGCAGGAAAAACTGTTTTTT,CASSNDRGQEKLFF
TRBJ1-5,-,-,TRBV28,TGTGCCAGCAGACTTGATCGGGGACAGCCCCAGCATTTT,CASRLDRGQPQHF
TRBJ2-1,-,TRBD1,TRBV12-5,TGTGCTAGTGGTTTGGTACTAGACAGGGGGAGGGCTGAGCAGTTCTTC,CASGLVLDRGRAEQFF
TRBJ2-7,-,-,TRBV5-1,TGCGCCAGCAGCTTGGCAGATCCGACTAGTGGGCAGTACTTC,CASSLADPTSGQYF
TRBJ1-6,-,TRBD1,TRBV6-5,TGTGCCAGCAGTTTCCGGACAGGGACGGGAAATTCACCCCTCCACTTT,CASSFRTGTGNSPLHF